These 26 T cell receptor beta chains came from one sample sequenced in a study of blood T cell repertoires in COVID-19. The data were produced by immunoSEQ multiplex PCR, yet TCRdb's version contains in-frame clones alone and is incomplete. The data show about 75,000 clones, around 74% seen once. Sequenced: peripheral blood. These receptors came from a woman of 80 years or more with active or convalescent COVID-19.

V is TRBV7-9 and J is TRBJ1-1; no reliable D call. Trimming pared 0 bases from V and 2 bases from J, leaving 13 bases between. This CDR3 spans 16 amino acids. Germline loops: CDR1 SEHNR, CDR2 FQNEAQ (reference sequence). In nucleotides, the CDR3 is TGTGCCAGCAGCTTAGCGTTAACAGAGACAAACACTGAAGCTTTCTTT. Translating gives CASSLALTETNTEAFF.

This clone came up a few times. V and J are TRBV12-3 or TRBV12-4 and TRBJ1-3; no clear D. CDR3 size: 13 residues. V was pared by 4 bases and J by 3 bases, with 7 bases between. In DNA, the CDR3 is TGTGCCAGCAGTTCCCCATTTGGAAACACCATATATTTT. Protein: CASSSPFGNTIYF.

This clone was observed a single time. Here the CDR3 reads CASSIPGTGGRPLHF. In DNA form, the CDR3 reads TGTGCCAGCAGCATCCCCGGGACAGGGGGCCGGCCCCTCCACTTT. V is TRBV5-5 and J is TRBJ1-6; 12 bases line up with TRBD1. The CDR3 has 15 residues. Germline V gene data show CDR1 as SGHKS and CDR2 as YYEKEE (reference sequence). J was trimmed by 13 bases and V by 4 bases; bases with no gene match: 9.

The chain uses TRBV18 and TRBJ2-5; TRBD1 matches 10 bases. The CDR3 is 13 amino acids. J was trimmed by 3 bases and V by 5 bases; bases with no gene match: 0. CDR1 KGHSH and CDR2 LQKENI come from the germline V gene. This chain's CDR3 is CASSGQGEETQYF. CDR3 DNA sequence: TGTGCCAGCTCAGGACAGGGGGAAGAGACCCAGTACTTC.

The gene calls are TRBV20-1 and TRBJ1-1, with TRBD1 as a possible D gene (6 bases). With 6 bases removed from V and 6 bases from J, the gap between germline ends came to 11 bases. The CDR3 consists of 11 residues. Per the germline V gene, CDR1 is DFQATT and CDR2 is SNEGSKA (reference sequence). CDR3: CSAQGGAEAFF. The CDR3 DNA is TGCAGTGCGCAAGGGGGGGCTGAAGCTTTCTTT.

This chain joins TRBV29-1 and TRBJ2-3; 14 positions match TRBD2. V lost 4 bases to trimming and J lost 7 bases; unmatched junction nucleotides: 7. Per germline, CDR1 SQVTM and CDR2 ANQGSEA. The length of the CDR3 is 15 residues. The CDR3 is CSVGKGTSGGYTQYF. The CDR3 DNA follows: TGCAGCGTTGGGAAAGGGACTAGCGGGGGTTATACGCAGTATTTT.

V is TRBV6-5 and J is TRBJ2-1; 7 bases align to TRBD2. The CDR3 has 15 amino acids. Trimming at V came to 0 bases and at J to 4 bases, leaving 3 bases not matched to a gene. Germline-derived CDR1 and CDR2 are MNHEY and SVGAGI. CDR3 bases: TGTGCCAGCAGTTACTCGAGGGAGGGATACAATGAGCAGTTCTTC. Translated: CASSYSREGYNEQFF.

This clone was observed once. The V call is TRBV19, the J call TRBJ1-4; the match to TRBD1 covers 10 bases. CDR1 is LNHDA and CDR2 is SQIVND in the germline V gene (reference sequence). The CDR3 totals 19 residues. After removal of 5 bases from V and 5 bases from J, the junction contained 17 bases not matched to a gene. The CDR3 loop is CASSPPGQGPLPANEKLFF. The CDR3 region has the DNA TGTGCCAGTAGTCCTCCGGGACAGGGGCCCCTTCCCGCGAATGAAAAACTGTTTTTT.

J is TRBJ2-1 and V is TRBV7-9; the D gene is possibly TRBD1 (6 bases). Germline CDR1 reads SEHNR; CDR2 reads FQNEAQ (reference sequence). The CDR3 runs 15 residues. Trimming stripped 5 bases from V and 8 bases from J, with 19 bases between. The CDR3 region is CASSLVGAPVDEQFF. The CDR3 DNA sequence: TGTGCCAGCAGCCTGGTGGGGGCGCCTGTCGATGAGCAGTTCTTC.

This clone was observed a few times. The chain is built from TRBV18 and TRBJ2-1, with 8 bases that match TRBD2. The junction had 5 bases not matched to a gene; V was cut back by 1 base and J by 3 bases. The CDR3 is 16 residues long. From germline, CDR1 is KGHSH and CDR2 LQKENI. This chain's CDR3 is CASSPQKREFYNEQFF. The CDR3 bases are TGTGCCAGCTCACCACAGAAGCGGGAGTTCTACAATGAGCAGTTCTTC.

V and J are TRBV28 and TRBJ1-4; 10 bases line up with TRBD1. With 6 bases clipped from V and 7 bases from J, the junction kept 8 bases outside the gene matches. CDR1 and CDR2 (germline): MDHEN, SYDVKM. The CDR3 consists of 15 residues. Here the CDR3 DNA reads TGTGCCAGCAGAGAGACAGGGGGCTTCGGTGAAAAACTGTTTTTT. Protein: CASRETGGFGEKLFF.

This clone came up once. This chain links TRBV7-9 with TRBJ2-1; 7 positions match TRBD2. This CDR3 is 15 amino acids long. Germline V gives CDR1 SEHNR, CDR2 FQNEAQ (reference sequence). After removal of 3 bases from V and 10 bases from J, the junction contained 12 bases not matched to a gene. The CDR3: CASSLELAGPGEQFF. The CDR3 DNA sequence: TGTGCCAGCAGCTTGGAATTAGCGGGTCCGGGGGAGCAGTTCTTC.

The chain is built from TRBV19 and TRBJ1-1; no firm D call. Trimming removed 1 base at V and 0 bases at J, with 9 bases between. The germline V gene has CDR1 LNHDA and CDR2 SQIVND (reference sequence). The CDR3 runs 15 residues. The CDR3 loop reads CASSIVPGLNTEAFF. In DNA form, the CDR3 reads TGTGCCAGTAGTATAGTCCCAGGCCTGAACACTGAAGCTTTCTTT.

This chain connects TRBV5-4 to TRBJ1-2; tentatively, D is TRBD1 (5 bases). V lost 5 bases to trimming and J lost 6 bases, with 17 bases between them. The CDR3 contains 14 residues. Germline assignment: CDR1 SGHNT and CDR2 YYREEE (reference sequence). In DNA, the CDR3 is TGTGCCAGCAGGTACGGGGGGGGAGAGGATGGCTACACCTTC. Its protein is CASRYGGGEDGYTF.

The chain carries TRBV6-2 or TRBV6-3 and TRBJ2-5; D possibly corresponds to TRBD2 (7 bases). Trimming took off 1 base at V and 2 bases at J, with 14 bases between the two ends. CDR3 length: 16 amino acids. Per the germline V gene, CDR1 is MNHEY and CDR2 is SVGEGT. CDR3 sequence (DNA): TGTGCCAGCAGTTACTGGGGGGGCCTGGGGCAAGAGACCCAGTACTTC. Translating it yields CASSYWGGLGQETQYF.

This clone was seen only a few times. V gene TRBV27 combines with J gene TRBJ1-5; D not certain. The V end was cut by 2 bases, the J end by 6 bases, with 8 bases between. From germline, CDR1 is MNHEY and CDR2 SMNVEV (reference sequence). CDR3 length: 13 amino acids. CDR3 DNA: TGTGCCAGCAGTTTAAGCTCGCTTCAGCCCCAGCATTTT. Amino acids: CASSLSSLQPQHF.

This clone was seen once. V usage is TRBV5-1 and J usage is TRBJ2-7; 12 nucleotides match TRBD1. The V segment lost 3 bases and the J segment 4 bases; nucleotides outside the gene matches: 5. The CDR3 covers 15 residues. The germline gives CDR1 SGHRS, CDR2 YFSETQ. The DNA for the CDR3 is TGCGCCAGCAGCTGGGGGACAGGGGGCAGGTACGAGCAGTACTTC. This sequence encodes CASSWGTGGRYEQYF. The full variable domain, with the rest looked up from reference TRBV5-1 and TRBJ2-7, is KAGVTQTPRYLIKTRGQQVTLSCSPISGHRSVSWYQQTPGQGLQFLFEYFSETQRNKGNFPGRFSGRQFSNSRSEMNVSTLELGDSALYLCASSWGTGGRYEQYFGPGTRLTVT.

The CDR3 DNA is TGTGCCAGCAGCGGGGAACAGGGGAGGAGCTCCTATAATTCACCCCTCCACTTT. It specifies CASSGEQGRSSYNSPLHF. The chain employs TRBV5-6 and TRBJ1-6, with TRBD1 matching over 7 bases. CDR1 is SGHDT and CDR2 is YYEEEE in the germline V gene. CDR3 size: 18 residues. Trimming at V came to 4 bases and at J to 0 bases, leaving 10 bases not matched to a gene.

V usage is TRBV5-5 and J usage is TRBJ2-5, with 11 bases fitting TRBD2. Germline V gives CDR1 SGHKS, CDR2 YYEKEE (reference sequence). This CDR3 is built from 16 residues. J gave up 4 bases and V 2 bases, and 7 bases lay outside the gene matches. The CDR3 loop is CASSFGPLAGGETQYF. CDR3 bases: TGTGCCAGCAGCTTTGGTCCCCTAGCGGGGGGAGAGACCCAGTACTTC.

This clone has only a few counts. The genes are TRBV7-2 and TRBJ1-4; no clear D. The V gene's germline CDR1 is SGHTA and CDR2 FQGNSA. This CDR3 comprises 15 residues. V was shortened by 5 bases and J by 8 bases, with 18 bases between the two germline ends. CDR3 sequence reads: CASSLPVGSGEKLFF. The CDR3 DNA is TGTGCCAGCAGCCTCCCTGTAGGGTCGGGAGAAAAACTGTTTTTT.

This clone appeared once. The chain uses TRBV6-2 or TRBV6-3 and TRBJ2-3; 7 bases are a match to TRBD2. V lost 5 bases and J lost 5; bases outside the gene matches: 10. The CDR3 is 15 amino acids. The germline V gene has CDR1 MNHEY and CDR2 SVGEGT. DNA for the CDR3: TGTGCCAGCAGTCCCCGGCGGGAGTCGGTAGATACGCAGTATTTT. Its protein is CASSPRRESVDTQYF.

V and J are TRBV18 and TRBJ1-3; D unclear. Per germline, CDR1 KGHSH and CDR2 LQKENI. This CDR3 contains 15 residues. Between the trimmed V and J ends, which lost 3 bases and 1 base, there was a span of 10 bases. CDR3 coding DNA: TGTGCCAGCTCACCCCCCGATCAGTCTGGAAACACCATATATTTT. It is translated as CASSPPDQSGNTIYF.

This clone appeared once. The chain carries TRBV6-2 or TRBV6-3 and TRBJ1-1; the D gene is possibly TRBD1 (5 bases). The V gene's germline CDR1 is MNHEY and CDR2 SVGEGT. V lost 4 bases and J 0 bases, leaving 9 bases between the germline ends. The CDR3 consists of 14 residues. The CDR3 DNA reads TGTGCCAGCAGTTGGGGCAGGCTGAACACTGAAGCTTTCTTT. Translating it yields CASSWGRLNTEAFF.

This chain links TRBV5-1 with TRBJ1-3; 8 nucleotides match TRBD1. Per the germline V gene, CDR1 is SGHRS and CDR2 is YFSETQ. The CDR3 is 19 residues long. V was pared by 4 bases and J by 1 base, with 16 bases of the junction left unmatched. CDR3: CASSVGSLLRGLSGNTIYF. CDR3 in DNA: TGCGCCAGCAGCGTAGGCTCCCTACTCAGGGGGCTTTCTGGAAACACCATATATTTT.

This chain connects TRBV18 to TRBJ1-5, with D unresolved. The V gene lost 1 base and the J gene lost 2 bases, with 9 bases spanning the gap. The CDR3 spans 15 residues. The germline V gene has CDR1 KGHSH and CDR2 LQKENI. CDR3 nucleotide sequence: TGTGCCAGCTCACCACATAATCGCGGCAATCAGCCCCAGCATTTT. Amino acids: CASSPHNRGNQPQHF.

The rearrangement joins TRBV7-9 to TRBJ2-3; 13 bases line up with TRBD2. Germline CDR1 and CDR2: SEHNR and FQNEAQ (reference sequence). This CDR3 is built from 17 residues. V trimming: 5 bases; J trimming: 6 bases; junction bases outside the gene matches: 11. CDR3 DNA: TGTGCCAGCAGCAACTTACTAGCGGGAGGGCCTGGTGATACGCAGTATTTT. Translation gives CASSNLLAGGPGDTQYF.